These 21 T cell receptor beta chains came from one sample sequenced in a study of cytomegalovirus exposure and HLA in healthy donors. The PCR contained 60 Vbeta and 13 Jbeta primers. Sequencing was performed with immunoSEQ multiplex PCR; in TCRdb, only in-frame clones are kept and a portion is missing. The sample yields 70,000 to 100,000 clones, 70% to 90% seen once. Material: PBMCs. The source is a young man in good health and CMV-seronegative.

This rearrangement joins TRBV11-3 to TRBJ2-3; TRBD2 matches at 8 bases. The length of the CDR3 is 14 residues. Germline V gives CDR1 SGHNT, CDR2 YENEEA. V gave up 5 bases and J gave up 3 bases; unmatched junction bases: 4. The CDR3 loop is CASSPRGGTDTQYF. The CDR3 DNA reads TGTGCCAGCAGCCCCCGGGGGGGGACAGATACGCAGTATTTT.

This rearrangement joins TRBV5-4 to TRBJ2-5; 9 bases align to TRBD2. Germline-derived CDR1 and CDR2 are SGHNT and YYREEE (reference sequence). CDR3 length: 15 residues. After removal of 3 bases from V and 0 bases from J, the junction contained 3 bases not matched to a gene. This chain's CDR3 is CASSSAGGHQETQYF. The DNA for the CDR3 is TGTGCCAGCAGCTCAGCGGGGGGCCACCAAGAGACCCAGTACTTC.

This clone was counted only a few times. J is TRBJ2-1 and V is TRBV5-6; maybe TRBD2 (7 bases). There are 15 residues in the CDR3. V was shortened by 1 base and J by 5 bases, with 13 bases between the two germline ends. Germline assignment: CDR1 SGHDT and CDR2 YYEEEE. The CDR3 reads CASSLWGGGHNEQFF. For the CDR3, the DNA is TGTGCCAGCAGCTTGTGGGGGGGCGGTCACAATGAGCAGTTCTTC.

CDR3 DNA: TGTGCCATCAGTGATGGTGGGCAGGATGATCAGCCCCAGCATTTT. This codes for CAISDGGQDDQPQHF. The V and J genes are TRBV10-3 and TRBJ1-5; D ambiguous. V lost 3 bases and J lost 5, with 14 bases in between. Germline V gene sequence: CDR1 ENHRY, CDR2 SYGVKD. This CDR3 region has 15 residues.

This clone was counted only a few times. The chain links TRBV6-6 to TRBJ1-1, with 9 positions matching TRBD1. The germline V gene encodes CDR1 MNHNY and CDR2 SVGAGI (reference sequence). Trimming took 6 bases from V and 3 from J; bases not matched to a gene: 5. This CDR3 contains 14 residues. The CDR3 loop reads CASSRDREYTEAFF. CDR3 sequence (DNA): TGTGCCAGCAGCCGGGACAGGGAGTACACTGAAGCTTTCTTT.

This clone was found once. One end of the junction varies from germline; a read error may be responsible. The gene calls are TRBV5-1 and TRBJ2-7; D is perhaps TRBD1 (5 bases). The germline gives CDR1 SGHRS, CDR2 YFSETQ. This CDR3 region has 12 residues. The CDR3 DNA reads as TGCGCCAACAGCTCACAGGACTACGAGCAGTACTTC. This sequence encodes CANSSQDYEQYF.

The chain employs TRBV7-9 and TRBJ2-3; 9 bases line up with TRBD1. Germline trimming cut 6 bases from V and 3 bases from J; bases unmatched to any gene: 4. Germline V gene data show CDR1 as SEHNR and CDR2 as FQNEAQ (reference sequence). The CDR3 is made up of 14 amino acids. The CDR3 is CASSQGQGTDTQYF. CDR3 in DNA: TGTGCCAGCAGTCAGGGACAGGGAACAGATACGCAGTATTTT.

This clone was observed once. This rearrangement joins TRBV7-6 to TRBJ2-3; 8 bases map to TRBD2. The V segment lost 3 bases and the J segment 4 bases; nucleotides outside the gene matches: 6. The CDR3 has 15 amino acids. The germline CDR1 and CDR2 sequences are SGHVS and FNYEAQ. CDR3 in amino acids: CASSFGLAGADTQYF. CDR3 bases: TGTGCCAGCAGCTTCGGACTAGCCGGGGCAGATACGCAGTATTTT.

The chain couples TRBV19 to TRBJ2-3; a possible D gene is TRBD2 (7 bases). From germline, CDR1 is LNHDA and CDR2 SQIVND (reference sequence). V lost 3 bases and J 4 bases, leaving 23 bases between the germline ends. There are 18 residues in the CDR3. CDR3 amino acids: CASSMDNAGALPPDTQYF. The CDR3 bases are TGTGCCAGTAGTATGGACAACGCGGGGGCCCTCCCGCCAGATACGCAGTATTTT.

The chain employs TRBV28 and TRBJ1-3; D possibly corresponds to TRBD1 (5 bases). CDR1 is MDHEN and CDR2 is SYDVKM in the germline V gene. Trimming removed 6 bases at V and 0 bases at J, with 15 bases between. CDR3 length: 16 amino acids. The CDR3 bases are TGTGCCAGCAGAGGGGTCTCCTTCGCCTCTGGAAACACCATATATTTT. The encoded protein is CASRGVSFASGNTIYF.

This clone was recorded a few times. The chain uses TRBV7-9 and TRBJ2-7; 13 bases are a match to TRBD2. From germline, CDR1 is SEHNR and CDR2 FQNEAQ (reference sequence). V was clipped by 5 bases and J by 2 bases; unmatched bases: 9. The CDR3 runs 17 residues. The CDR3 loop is CASSVGAGTSGTYEQYF. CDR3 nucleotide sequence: TGTGCCAGCAGCGTAGGGGCCGGGACTAGCGGGACCTACGAGCAGTACTTC.

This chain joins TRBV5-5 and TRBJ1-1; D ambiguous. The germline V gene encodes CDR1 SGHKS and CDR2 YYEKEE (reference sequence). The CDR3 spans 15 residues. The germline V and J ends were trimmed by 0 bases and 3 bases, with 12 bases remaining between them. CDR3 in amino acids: CASSLETTAYTEAFF. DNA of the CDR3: TGTGCCAGCAGCTTGGAGACTACGGCATACACTGAAGCTTTCTTT.

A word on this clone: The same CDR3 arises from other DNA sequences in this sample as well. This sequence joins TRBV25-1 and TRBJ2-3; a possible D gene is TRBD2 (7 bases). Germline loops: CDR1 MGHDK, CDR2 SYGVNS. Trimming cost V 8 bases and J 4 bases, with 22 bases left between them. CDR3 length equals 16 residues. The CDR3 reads CASERGGLGLADTQYF. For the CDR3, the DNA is TGTGCCAGCGAAAGGGGGGGGCTAGGATTAGCAGATACGCAGTATTTT. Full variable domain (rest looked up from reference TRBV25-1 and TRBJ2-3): EADIYQTPRYLVIGTGKKITLECSQTMGHDKMYWYQQDPGMELHLIHYSYGVNSTEKGDLSSESTVSRIRTEHFPLTLESARPSHTSQYLCASERGGLGLADTQYFGPGTRLTVL.

The CDR3 bases are TGTGCCAGTAGTACCCAGGGGGGCACAGATACGCAGTATTTT. Its protein product is CASSTQGGTDTQYF. The J gene is TRBJ2-3, the V gene TRBV19; 7 bases are shared with TRBD1. The V gene's germline CDR1 is LNHDA and CDR2 SQIVND (reference sequence). The CDR3 has 14 residues. V shed 4 bases and J 1 base; nucleotides not matched to a gene: 2.

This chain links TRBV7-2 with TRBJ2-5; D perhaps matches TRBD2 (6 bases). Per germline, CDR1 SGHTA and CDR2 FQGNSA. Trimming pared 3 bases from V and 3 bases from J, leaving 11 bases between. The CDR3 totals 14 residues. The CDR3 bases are TGTGCCAGCAGCTTTAATAGCGGCGAAGAGACCCAGTACTTC. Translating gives CASSFNSGEETQYF.

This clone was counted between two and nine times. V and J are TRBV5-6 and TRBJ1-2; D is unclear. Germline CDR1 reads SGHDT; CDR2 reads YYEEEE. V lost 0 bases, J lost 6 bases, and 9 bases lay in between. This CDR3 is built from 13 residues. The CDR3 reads CASSLVAGDGYTF. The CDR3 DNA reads TGTGCCAGCAGCTTGGTGGCAGGTGATGGCTACACCTTC. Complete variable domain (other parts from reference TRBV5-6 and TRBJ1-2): DAGVTQSPTHLIKTRGQQVTLRCSPKSGHDTVSWYQQALGQGPQFIFQYYEEEERQRGNFPDRFSGHQFPNYSSELNVNALLLGDSALYLCASSLVAGDGYTFGSGTRLTVV.

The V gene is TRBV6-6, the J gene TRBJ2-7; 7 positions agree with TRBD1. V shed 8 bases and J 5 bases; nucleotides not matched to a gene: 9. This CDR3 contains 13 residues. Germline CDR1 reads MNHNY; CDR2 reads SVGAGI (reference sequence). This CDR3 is CASAGQVDHEQYF. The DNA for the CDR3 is TGTGCCAGCGCCGGACAGGTAGATCACGAGCAGTACTTC.

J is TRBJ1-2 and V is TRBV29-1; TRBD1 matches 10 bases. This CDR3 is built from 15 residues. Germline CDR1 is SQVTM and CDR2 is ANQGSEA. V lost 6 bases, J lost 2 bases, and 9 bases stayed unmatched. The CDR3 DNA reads TGCAGCGTATCACAGACAGGGGGCGCAAACTATGGCTACACCTTC. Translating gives CSVSQTGGANYGYTF.

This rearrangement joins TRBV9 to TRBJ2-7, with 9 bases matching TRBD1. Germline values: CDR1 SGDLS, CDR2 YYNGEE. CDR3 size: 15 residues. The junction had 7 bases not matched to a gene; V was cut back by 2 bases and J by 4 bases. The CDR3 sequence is CASSVQDRGSYEQYF. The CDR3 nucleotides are TGTGCCAGCAGCGTCCAGGACAGGGGATCGTACGAGCAGTACTTC.

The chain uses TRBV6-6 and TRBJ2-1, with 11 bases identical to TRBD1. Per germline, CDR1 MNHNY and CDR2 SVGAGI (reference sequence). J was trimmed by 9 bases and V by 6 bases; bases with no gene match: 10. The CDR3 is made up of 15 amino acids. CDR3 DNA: TGTGCCAGCAGGACTACCAGGACAGGGGGCAGTGAGCAGTTCTTC. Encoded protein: CASRTTRTGGSEQFF.

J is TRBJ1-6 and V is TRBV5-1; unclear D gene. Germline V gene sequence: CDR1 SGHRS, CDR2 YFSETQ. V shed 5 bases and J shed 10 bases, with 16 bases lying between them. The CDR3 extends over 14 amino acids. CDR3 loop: CASRSQDRGSPLHF. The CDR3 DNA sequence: TGCGCCAGCAGGTCCCAGGACCGGGGATCACCCCTCCACTTT.